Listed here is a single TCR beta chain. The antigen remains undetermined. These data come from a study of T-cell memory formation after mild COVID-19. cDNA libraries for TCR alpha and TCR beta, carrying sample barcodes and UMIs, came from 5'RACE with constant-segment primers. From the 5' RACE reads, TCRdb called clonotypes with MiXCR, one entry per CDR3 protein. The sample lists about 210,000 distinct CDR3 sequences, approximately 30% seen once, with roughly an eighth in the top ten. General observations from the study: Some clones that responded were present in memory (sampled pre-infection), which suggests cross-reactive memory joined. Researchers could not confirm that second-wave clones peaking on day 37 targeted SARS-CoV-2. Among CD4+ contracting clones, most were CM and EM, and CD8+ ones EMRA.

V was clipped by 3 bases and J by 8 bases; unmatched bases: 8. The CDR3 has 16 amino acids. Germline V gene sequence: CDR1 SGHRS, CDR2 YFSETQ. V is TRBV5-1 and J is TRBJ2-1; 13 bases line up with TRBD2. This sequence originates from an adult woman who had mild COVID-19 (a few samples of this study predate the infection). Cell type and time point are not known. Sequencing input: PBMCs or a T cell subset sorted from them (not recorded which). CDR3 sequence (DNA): TGCGCCAGCAGCTGGGGTGGACTAGCGGGAGTGGATGAGCAGTTCTTC. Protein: CASSWGGLAGVDEQFF.